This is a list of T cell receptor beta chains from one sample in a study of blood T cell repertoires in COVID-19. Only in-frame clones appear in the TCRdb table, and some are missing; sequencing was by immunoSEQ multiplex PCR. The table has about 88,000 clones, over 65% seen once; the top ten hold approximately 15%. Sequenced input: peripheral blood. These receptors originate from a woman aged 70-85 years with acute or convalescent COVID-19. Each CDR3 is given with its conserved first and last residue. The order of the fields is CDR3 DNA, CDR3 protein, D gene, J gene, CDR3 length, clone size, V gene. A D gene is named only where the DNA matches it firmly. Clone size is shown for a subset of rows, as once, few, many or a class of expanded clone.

DNA: TGCAGCGTACCTCCGGGGGGGGCGAACACTGAAGCTTTCTTT
CDR3: CSVPPGGANTEAFF
D: NA
J: TRBJ1-1
length: 14
size: NA
V: TRBV29-1

DNA: TGTGCCAGCAGTCGGCCGACTAGCGACAGCACAGATACGCAGTATTTT
CDR3: CASSRPTSDSTDTQYF
D: TRBD2
J: TRBJ2-3
length: 16
size: once
V: TRBV6-6

DNA: TGTGCCAGCAGTTACAGGGGGCTGAACACTGAAGCTTTCTTT
CDR3: CASSYRGLNTEAFF
D: TRBD1
J: TRBJ1-1
length: 14
size: NA
V: TRBV6-5

DNA: TGTGCCAGCAGTTACTTTAGCGGCACGGAGACCCAGTACTTC
CDR3: CASSYFSGTETQYF
D: NA
J: TRBJ2-5
length: 14
size: NA
V: TRBV6-2/TRBV6-3

DNA: TGTGCCAGCAGTGAGGGGGGGGTAGATACGCAGTATTTT
CDR3: CASSEGGVDTQYF
D: NA
J: TRBJ2-3
length: 13
size: NA
V: TRBV28

DNA: TGTGCCAGCAGAGGCCGCGGACTGGCTAGCACAGATACGCAGTATTTT
CDR3: CASRGRGLASTDTQYF
D: NA
J: TRBJ2-3
length: 16
size: NA
V: TRBV7-8

DNA: TGTGCCAGCAGTACTCGACAGGAGAAGAACACTGAAGCTTTCTTT
CDR3: CASSTRQEKNTEAFF
D: NA
J: TRBJ1-1
length: 15
size: NA
V: TRBV27

DNA: TGTGCCAGTAGTAACCCCCGACTAGCGGGGGGAGGCAATGAGCAGTTCTTC
CDR3: CASSNPRLAGGGNEQFF
D: TRBD2
J: TRBJ2-1
length: 17
size: few
V: TRBV19

DNA: TGTGCCAGCAGCTTAGCAAAACAGGGACTAGCGGGCCAAGAGACCCAGTACTTC
CDR3: CASSLAKQGLAGQETQYF
D: TRBD2
J: TRBJ2-5
length: 18
size: NA
V: TRBV7-9

DNA: TGTGCCAGCAGCTTAGGAGGAGAACACTACGTTATCTATGGCTACACCTTC
CDR3: CASSLGGEHYVIYGYTF
D: NA
J: TRBJ1-2
length: 17
size: NA
V: TRBV7-9

DNA: TGCGCCAGCAGCCCTTTCGGGACACCCACCGGGGAGCTGTTTTTT
CDR3: CASSPFGTPTGELFF
D: NA
J: TRBJ2-2
length: 15
size: few
V: TRBV4-3

DNA: TGTGCCAGCGGTAGGGGCGGAGATACGCAGTATTTT
CDR3: CASGRGGDTQYF
D: NA
J: TRBJ2-3
length: 12
size: NA
V: TRBV6-5

DNA: TGTGCCAGCAGTTCCGACAGGGACTATGGCTACACCTTC
CDR3: CASSSDRDYGYTF
D: TRBD1
J: TRBJ1-2
length: 13
size: NA
V: TRBV28

DNA: TGTGCCAGCAGTTACTCGATCGGGACTATCCTATACAATGAGCAGTTCTTC
CDR3: CASSYSIGTILYNEQFF
D: TRBD2
J: TRBJ2-1
length: 17
size: once
V: TRBV6-2/TRBV6-3

DNA: TGTGCCAGCAGTGATTCCAGGGTCGCTTATCTCTCTGGAAACACCATATATTTT
CDR3: CASSDSRVAYLSGNTIYF
D: NA
J: TRBJ1-3
length: 18
size: NA
V: TRBV6-1

DNA: TGTGCCAGCAGCTCCTACGGATACAGGGGGTTCACTGAAGCTTTCTTT
CDR3: CASSSYGYRGFTEAFF
D: TRBD1
J: TRBJ1-1
length: 16
size: once
V: TRBV7-8

DNA: TGTGCCACCAGCAGGGACCCGGACAGCGGCTATGGCTACACCTTC
CDR3: CATSRDPDSGYGYTF
D: NA
J: TRBJ1-2
length: 15
size: NA
V: TRBV15

DNA: TGTGCCAGTAGTATCGGGATACAGGGAAACTTTAATGAAAAACTGTTTTTT
CDR3: CASSIGIQGNFNEKLFF
D: NA
J: TRBJ1-4
length: 17
size: NA
V: TRBV19

DNA: TGTGCCAGCAGCAACCGGACAGGGCGTAACGTCCCTGAAGCTTTCTTT
CDR3: CASSNRTGRNVPEAFF
D: NA
J: TRBJ1-1
length: 16
size: NA
V: TRBV21-1

DNA: TGTGCCAGCAGTTACTCGAGCAGGGGACGGGGTTCACCCCTCCACTTT
CDR3: CASSYSSRGRGSPLHF
D: NA
J: TRBJ1-6
length: 16
size: NA
V: TRBV6-5

DNA: TGTGCCATCAGTGGCGCGATGACAGCGAGCTCCTATAATTCACCCCTCCACTTT
CDR3: CAISGAMTASSYNSPLHF
D: NA
J: TRBJ1-6
length: 18
size: NA
V: TRBV10-3

DNA: TGTGCCAGCAGTTTCGCGGGGTACACAGATACGCAGTATTTT
CDR3: CASSFAGYTDTQYF
D: NA
J: TRBJ2-3
length: 14
size: NA
V: TRBV27

DNA: TGTGCCTGGAGTCAAGCCACCCTCAATCAGCCCCAGCATTTT
CDR3: CAWSQATLNQPQHF
D: NA
J: TRBJ1-5
length: 14
size: few
V: TRBV30

DNA: TGTGCCAGCAGCGTAGGAACTAGCGGTTACAATGAGCAGTTCTTC
CDR3: CASSVGTSGYNEQFF
D: TRBD2
J: TRBJ2-1
length: 15
size: NA
V: TRBV9

DNA: TGCGCCAGCAGCCAAGATAGGGGATCGACTAATGAAAAACTGTTTTTT
CDR3: CASSQDRGSTNEKLFF
D: NA
J: TRBJ1-4
length: 16
size: NA
V: TRBV4-3

DNA: TGTGCCAGCACCCAAGACGAGGGGGCTCGGGGCTACACCTTC
CDR3: CASTQDEGARGYTF
D: TRBD1
J: TRBJ1-2
length: 14
size: NA
V: TRBV6-5

DNA: TGCGCCAGCAGACCGGGGGATTCTAGCACAGATACGCAGTATTTT
CDR3: CASRPGDSSTDTQYF
D: NA
J: TRBJ2-3
length: 15
size: NA
V: TRBV5-1

DNA: TGTGCTAGTGGCCCACCTACAGGGGTCAATGAGCAGTTCTTC
CDR3: CASGPPTGVNEQFF
D: TRBD1
J: TRBJ2-1
length: 14
size: NA
V: TRBV12-5